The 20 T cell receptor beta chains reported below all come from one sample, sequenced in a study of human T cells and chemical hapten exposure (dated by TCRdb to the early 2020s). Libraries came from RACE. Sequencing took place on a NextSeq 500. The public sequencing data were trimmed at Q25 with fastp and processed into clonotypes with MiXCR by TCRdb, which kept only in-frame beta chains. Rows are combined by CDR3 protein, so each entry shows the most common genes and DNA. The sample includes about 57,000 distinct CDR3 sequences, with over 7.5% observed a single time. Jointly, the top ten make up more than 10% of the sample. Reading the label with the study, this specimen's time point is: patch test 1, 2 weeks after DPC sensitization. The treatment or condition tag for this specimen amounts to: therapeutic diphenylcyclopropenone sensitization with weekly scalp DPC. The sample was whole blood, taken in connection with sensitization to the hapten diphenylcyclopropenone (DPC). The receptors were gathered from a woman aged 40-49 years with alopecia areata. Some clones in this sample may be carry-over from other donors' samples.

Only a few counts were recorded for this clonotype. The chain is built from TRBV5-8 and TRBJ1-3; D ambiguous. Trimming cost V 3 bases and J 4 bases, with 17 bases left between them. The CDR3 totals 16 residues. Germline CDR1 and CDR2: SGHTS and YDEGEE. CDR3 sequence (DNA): TGTGCCAGCAGCTCCCTCCTGACACGGACCGGAAACACCATATATTTT. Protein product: CASSSLLTRTGNTIYF. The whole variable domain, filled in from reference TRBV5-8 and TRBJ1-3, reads EAGVTQSPTHLIKTRGQQATLRCSPISGHTSVYWYQQALGLGLQFLLWYDEGEERNRGNFPPRFSGRQFPNYSSELNVNALELEDSALYLCASSSLLTRTGNTIYFGEGSWLTVV.

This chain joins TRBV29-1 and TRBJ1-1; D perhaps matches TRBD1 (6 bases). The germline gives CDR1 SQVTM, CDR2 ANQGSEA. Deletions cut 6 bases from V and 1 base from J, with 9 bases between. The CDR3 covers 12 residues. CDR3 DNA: TGCAGCGTAGCACAGGGGAACACTGAAGCTTTCTTT. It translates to CSVAQGNTEAFF.

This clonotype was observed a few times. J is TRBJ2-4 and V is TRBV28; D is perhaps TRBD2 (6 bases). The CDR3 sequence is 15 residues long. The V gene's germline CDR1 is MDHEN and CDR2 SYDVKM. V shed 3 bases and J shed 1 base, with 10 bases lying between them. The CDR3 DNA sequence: TGTGCCAGCAGTTTCGGAGGGTCTGCCAAAAACATTCAGTACTTC. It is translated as CASSFGGSAKNIQYF.

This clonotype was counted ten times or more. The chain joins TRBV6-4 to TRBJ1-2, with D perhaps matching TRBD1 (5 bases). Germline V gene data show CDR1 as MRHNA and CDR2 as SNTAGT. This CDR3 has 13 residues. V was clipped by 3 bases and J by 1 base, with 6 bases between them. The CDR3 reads CASSEGGNYGYTF. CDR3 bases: TGTGCCAGCAGTGAGGGGGGTAACTATGGCTACACCTTC.

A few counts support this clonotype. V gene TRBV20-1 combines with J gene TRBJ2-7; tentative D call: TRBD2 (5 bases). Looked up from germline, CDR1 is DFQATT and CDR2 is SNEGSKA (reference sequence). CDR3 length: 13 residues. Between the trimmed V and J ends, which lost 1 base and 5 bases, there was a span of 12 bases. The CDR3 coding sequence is TGCAGTGCTAGAGCCCCTCAGAGGGACGAGCAGTACTTC. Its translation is CSARAPQRDEQYF.

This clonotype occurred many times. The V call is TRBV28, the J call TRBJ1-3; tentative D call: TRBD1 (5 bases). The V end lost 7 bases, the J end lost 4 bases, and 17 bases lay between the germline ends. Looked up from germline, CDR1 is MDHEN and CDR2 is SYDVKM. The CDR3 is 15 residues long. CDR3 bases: TGTGCCAGCACCTGGGGGGGTCTGGGAGGAAACACCATATATTTT. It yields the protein CASTWGGLGGNTIYF.

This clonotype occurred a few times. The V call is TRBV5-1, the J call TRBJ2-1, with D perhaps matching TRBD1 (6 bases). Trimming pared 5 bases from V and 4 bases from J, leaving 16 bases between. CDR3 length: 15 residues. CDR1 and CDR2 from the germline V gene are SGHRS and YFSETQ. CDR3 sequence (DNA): TGCGCCAGCAGTTTTAGATCGGACAGATACAATGAGCAGTTCTTC. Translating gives CASSFRSDRYNEQFF.

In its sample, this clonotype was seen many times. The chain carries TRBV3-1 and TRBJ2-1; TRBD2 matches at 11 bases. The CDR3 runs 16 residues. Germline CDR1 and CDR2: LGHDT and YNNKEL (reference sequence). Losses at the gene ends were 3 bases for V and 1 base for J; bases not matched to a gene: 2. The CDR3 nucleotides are TGTGCCAGCAGCCAGGGACTAGCGGTATCCTACAATGAGCAGTTCTTC. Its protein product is CASSQGLAVSYNEQFF.

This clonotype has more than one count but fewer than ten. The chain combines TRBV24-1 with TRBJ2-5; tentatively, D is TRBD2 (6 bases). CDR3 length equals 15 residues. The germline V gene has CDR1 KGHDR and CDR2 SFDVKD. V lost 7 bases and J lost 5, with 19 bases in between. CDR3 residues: CATSGGAGRDETQYF. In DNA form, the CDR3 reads TGTGCCACCAGCGGGGGTGCGGGCAGGGATGAGACCCAGTACTTC.

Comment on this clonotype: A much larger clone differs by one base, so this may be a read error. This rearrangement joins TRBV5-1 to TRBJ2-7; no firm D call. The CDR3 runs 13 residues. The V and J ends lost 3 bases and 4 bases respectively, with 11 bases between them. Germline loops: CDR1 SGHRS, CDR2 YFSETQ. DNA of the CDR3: TGCGCCAGCAGCTCCACGAGTGTTTACGAGCAGTACTTC. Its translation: CASSSTSVYEQYF.

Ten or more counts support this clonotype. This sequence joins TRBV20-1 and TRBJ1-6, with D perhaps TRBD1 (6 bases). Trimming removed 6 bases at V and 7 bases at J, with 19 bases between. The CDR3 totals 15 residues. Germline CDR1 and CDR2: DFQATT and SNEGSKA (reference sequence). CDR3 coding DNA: TGCAGTGCCCAGGACAGAGGGATTCCAAATTCACCCCTCCACTTT. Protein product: CSAQDRGIPNSPLHF.

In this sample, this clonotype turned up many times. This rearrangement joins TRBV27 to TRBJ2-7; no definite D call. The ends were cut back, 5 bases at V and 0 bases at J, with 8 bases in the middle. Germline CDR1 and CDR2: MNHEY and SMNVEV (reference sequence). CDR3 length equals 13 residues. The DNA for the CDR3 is TGTGCCAGCAGTACTTCCCTCTCCTACGAGCAGTACTTC. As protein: CASSTSLSYEQYF.

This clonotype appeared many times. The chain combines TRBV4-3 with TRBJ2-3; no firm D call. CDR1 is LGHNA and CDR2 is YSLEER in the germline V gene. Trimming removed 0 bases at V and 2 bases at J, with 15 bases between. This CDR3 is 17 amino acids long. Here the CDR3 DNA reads TGCGCCAGCAGCCAAGAAAGGGTCCTCCGACACACAGATACGCAGTATTTT. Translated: CASSQERVLRHTDTQYF.

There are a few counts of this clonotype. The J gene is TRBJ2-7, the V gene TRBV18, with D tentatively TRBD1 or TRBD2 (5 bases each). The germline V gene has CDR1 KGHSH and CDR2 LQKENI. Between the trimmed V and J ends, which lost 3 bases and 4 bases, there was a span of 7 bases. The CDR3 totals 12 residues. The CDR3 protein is CASSPEGYEQYF. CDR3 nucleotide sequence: TGTGCCAGCTCACCTGAGGGGTACGAGCAGTACTTC.

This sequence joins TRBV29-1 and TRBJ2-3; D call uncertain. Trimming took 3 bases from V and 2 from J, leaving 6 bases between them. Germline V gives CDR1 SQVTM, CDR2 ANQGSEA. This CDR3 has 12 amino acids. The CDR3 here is CSVDRNTDTQYF. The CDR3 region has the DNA TGCAGCGTTGATAGGAACACAGATACGCAGTATTTT.

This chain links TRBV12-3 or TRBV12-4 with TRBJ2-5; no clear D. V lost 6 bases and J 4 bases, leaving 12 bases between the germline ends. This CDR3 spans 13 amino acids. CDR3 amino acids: CASSLTRLETQYF. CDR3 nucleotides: TGTGCCAGCAGCTTAACCCGTTTAGAGACCCAGTACTTC.

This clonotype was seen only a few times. CDR3 coding DNA: TGTGCCAGTAGTGCCAGACAGGGGGGCGCGGATGGCTACACCTTC. This sequence encodes CASSARQGGADGYTF. This rearrangement joins TRBV19 to TRBJ1-2, with 9 positions matching TRBD1. The CDR3 is 15 amino acids. After removal of 5 bases from V and 6 bases from J, the junction contained 10 bases not matched to a gene. Looked up from germline, CDR1 is LNHDA and CDR2 is SQIVND (reference sequence).

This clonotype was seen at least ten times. CDR3 coding DNA: TGTGCCAGCAGCTTGGGACTTCCCAATGAGCAGTTCTTC. Its protein product is CASSLGLPNEQFF. V and J are TRBV7-6 and TRBJ2-1, with TRBD2 as a possible D gene (6 bases). Trimming took 3 bases from V and 6 from J, leaving 9 bases between them. This CDR3 region has 13 residues. CDR1 and CDR2 (germline): SGHVS, FNYEAQ.

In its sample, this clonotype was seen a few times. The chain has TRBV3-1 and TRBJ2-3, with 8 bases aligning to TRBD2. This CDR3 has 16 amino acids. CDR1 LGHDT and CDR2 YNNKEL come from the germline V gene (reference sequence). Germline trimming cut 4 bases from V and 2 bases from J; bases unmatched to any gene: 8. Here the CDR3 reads CASSRPAAGDTDTQYF. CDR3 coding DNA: TGTGCCAGCAGCCGTCCAGCAGCGGGGGACACAGATACGCAGTATTTT.

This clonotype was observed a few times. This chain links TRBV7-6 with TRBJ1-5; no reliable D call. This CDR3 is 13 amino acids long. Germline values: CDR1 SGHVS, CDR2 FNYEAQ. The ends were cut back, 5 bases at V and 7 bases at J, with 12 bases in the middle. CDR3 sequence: CASSPNVNQPQHF. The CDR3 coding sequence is TGTGCCAGCAGCCCAAATGTTAACCAGCCCCAGCATTTT.